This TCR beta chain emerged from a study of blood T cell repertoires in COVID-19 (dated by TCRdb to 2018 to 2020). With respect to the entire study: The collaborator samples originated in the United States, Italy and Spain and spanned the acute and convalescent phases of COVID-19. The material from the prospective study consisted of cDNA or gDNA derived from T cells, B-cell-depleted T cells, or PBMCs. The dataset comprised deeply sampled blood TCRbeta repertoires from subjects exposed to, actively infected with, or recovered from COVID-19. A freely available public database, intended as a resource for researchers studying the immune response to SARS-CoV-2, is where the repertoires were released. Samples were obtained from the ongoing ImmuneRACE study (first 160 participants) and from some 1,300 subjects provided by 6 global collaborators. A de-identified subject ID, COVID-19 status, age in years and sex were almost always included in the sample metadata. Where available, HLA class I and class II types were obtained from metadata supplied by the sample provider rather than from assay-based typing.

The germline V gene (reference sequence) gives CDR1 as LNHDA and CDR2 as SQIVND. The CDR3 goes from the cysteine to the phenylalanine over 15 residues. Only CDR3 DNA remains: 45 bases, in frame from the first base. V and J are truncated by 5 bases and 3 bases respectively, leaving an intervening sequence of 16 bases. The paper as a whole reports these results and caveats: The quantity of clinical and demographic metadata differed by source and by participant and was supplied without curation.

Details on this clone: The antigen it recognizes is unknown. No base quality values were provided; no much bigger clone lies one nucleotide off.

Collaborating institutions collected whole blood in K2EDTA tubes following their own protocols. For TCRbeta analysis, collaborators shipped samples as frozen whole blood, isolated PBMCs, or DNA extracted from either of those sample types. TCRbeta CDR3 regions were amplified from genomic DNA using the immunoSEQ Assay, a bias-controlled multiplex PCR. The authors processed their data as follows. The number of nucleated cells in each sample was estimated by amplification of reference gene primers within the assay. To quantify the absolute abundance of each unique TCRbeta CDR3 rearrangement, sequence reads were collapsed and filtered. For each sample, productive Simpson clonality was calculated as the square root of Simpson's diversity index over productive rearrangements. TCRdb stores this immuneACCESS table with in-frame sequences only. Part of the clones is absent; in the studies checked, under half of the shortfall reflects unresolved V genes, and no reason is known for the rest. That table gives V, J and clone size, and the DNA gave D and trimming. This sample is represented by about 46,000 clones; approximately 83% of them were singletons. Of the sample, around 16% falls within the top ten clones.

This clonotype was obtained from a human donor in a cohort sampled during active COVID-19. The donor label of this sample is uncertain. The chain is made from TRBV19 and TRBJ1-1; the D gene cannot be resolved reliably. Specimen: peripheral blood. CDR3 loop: CASSSQMGGYTEAFF. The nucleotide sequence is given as TGTGCCAGTAGTTCACAGATGGGTGGGTACACTGAAGCTTTCTTT.